The sequence of this TCR beta chain was determined in a study of metastatic and nonmetastatic thyroid tumors. Across the study: Comparative analysis of repertoires was undertaken across blood and tumor or nodule tissue obtained from malignant and benign thyroid patients.

Germline CDR1 reads MNHEY; CDR2 reads SMNVEV (reference sequence). The CDR3 runs 14 residues. TCRdb reassembled clones from the PCR reads with MiXCR. The sample records 15,000 or so clones, around 13% being singletons. Regarding this clone: The junction differs from germline at one of its ends, possibly a read error.

No treatment had been given to any patient before thyroid surgery. The V call is TRBV27, the J call TRBJ1-5; 7 nucleotides agree with TRBD1. This TCR came from a female donor with papillary thyroid cancer or a benign thyroid nodule (not recorded which). Some clones in this sample may be carry-over from other donors' samples. Sequences were obtained from blood. The DNA of the CDR3 is TGTGCCAGCAGTCTACAGGGGATGGACCAGCCCCATCATTTT. This codes for CASSLQGMDQPHHF.